The 20 T cell receptor beta chains given below trace back to one sample, sequenced in a study of blood T cell repertoires in COVID-19. Generated by immunoSEQ multiplex PCR, the TCRdb table keeps only in-frame clones and is missing some. The data show nearly 200,000 clones, approximately 87% seen once. Sequences were obtained from peripheral blood. The receptors stem from a woman between 65 and 79 years old with acute or convalescent COVID-19.

This chain uses TRBV11-3 with TRBJ2-2; 7 positions match TRBD1. With V trimmed by 8 bases and J by 5 bases, 5 bases remained unmatched. Germline lookup yields CDR1 SGHNT and CDR2 YENEEA. This CDR3 is built from 13 residues. Written as DNA, the CDR3 is TGTGCCAGCGTCTCAGGGGGAACCGGGGAGCTGTTTTTT. Translated: CASVSGGTGELFF.

On this clone itself: The sample holds other DNA sequences that translate to the same CDR3. J is TRBJ1-1 and V is TRBV3-1 (or the pseudogene TRBV3-2); tentatively, D is TRBD1 (5 bases). There are 15 residues in the CDR3. CDR1 LGHDT and CDR2 YNNKEL come from the germline V gene (reference sequence). The V end lost 6 bases, the J end lost 10 bases, and 24 bases lay between the germline ends. The CDR3 coding sequence is TGTGCCAGCAGTCAACCGCATTTGGGGCAGGAGGGAGCTTTCTTT. This sequence encodes CASSQPHLGQEGAFF.

V and J are TRBV11-3 and TRBJ2-2; the match to TRBD2 covers 8 bases. The length of the CDR3 is 16 residues. V lost 0 bases and J lost 4; bases outside the gene matches: 4. Germline V lookup: CDR1 SGHNT, CDR2 YENEEA. The CDR3 sequence is CASSLDTGGSTGELFF. The DNA for the CDR3 is TGTGCCAGCAGCTTAGATACGGGAGGGTCCACCGGGGAGCTGTTTTTT. The variable domain in full, completed from reference TRBV11-3 and TRBJ2-2, reads EAGVVQSPRYKIIEKKQPVAFWCNPISGHNTLYWYLQNLGQGPELLIRYENEEAVDDSQLPKDRFSAERLKGVDSTLKIQPAELGDSAVYLCASSLDTGGSTGELFFGEGSRLTVL.

In this sample, this clone turned up once. This chain uses TRBV4-2 with TRBJ1-1; possibly TRBD1 for D (5 bases). This CDR3 region has 16 residues. V lost 3 bases, J lost 4 bases, and 18 bases lay in between. Germline assignment: CDR1 LGHNA and CDR2 YNFKEQ. The CDR3, as DNA: TGTGCCAGCAGCCAGGCTAACAGGTGGACGGGCACTGAAGCTTTCTTT. It specifies CASSQANRWTGTEAFF.

This clone occurred once. V and J are TRBV10-3 and TRBJ2-1, with 9 bases lining up with TRBD2. The CDR3 is 15 residues long. Trimming cost V 11 bases and J 9 bases; bases outside gene matches: 17. Germline CDR1 is ENHRY and CDR2 is SYGVKD. CDR3 DNA: TGTGCCGTAAATAGCGGGAGCTTTCCCGGTGGTGAGCAGTTCTTC. Translated, it gives CAVNSGSFPGGEQFF.

This rearrangement joins TRBV7-2 to TRBJ1-3, with no clear D. Germline values: CDR1 SGHTA, CDR2 FQGNSA. The CDR3 length is 16 residues. Deletions cut 5 bases from V and 0 bases from J, with 14 bases between. CDR3 in DNA: TGTGCCAGCAGCCCCACCTCGACGGGCTCTGGAAACACCATATATTTT. Its protein product is CASSPTSTGSGNTIYF.

The chain combines TRBV3-1 (or the pseudogene TRBV3-2) with TRBJ2-1; D gene uncertain. The CDR3 sequence is 12 residues long. V dropped 2 bases and J dropped 10 bases, with 9 bases sitting between them. Germline V gene lookup returns CDR1 LGHDT and CDR2 YNNKEL (reference sequence). Here the CDR3 DNA reads TGTGCCAGCAGCCAAACTGTTCGGGAGCAGTTCTTC. This encodes CASSQTVREQFF.

The V gene is TRBV28, the J gene TRBJ2-3; TRBD2 might be the D (6 bases). Germline V gene data show CDR1 as MDHEN and CDR2 as SYDVKM. V lost 5 bases and J lost 4, with 13 bases in between. This CDR3 region has 14 residues. As DNA, the CDR3 is TGTGCCAGCAGTGGCGGGATACGATCAGATACGCAGTATTTT. Encoded protein: CASSGGIRSDTQYF.

The J gene is TRBJ2-7, the V gene TRBV11-3; 9 nucleotides align to TRBD2. This CDR3 contains 15 residues. Germline lookup yields CDR1 SGHNT and CDR2 YENEEA. The ends lost 1 base at V and 2 bases at J; junction bases unmatched: 3. The chain's CDR3 is CASSLAAGGPYEQYF. CDR3 in DNA: TGTGCCAGCAGCTTAGCGGCGGGAGGGCCCTACGAGCAGTACTTC.

V and J are TRBV28 and TRBJ2-7; a weak D match, TRBD1 (6 bases). In germline, CDR1 is MDHEN, CDR2 SYDVKM. There are 14 residues in the CDR3. With 3 bases removed from V and 4 bases from J, the gap between germline ends came to 13 bases. The chain's CDR3 is CASSLAQGRYEQYF. CDR3 in DNA: TGTGCCAGCAGTTTGGCCCAGGGGCGATACGAGCAGTACTTC.

Notes on this clone: Its ends do not fully match the called genes, so a read error is possible. The chain combines TRBV3-1 (or the pseudogene TRBV3-2) with TRBJ2-7; no clear D. Germline V CDR1 and CDR2: LGHDT, YNNKEL (reference sequence). The CDR3 totals 10 residues. This chain's CDR3 is CASSRDKLNF. CDR3 DNA: TGTGCCAGCAGCCGCGACAAATTGAACTTC.

The gene calls are TRBV5-1 and TRBJ2-7; D perhaps matches TRBD1 (7 bases). The CDR3 contains 11 residues. V was cut by 6 bases and J by 5 bases, with 9 bases left in between. Germline V gives CDR1 SGHRS, CDR2 YFSETQ. CDR3 residues: CASTGGNEQYF. For the CDR3, the DNA is TGCGCCAGCACAGGGGGGAACGAGCAGTACTTC.

The chain combines TRBV7-2 with TRBJ2-5, with 9 bases that match TRBD1. The CDR3 totals 15 residues. Unmatched junction bases numbered 6, after V lost 2 bases and J lost 5 bases. Germline V lookup: CDR1 SGHTA, CDR2 FQGNSA. The CDR3 is CASSLYRGRLETQYF. The CDR3, as DNA: TGTGCCAGCAGCTTATACAGGGGGCGCTTGGAGACCCAGTACTTC.

V and J are TRBV28 and TRBJ1-5, with 8 bases aligning to TRBD1. V lost 6 bases and J lost 0; bases outside the gene matches: 1. The CDR3 loop spans 14 amino acids. The germline V gene has CDR1 MDHEN and CDR2 SYDVKM. The CDR3 spells CASRGTGSNQPQHF. The CDR3 nucleotides read TGTGCCAGCAGGGGGACAGGTAGCAATCAGCCCCAGCATTTT.

CDR3 sequence (DNA): TGTGCCAGCAGCCAAAGCCCAGGGCCACAGCCCCAGCATTTT. Amino acid sequence: CASSQSPGPQPQHF. V and J are TRBV3-1 (or the pseudogene TRBV3-2) and TRBJ1-5, with D maybe TRBD1 (5 bases). Germline assignment: CDR1 LGHDT and CDR2 YNNKEL (reference sequence). V lost 2 bases, J lost 7 bases, and 12 bases lay in between. The CDR3 is 14 residues long.

In its sample, this clone was seen once. This chain uses TRBV3-1 (or the pseudogene TRBV3-2) with TRBJ2-7, with TRBD2 matching over 8 bases. J lost 5 bases, V lost 0 bases, and 3 bases had no gene match. Germline V CDR1 and CDR2: LGHDT, YNNKEL (reference sequence). CDR3 length: 14 residues. The CDR3 nucleotides are TGTGCCAGCAGCCAAGAGGGTAGCGGGAACGAGCAGTACTTC. Encoded protein: CASSQEGSGNEQYF.

Points on this clone: Other DNA variants within this sample encode the same CDR3. The rearrangement uses TRBV29-1 and TRBJ1-2; 8 positions match TRBD1. The CDR3 is 14 amino acids. The germline V gene has CDR1 SQVTM and CDR2 ANQGSEA. J was trimmed by 1 base and V by 3 bases; bases with no gene match: 4. In nucleotides, the CDR3 is TGCAGCGTTGATAGACAGGGGAGTAACTATGGCTACACCTTC. As protein: CSVDRQGSNYGYTF.

This chain connects TRBV5-1 to TRBJ2-1; 12 bases match TRBD2. This CDR3 has 17 amino acids. The J segment lost 4 bases and the V segment lost 4 bases, leaving 9 bases of the junction unmatched. Looked up from germline, CDR1 is SGHRS and CDR2 is YFSETQ. For the CDR3, the DNA is TGCGCCAGCAGCAGGGAGACGACTAGCGGGAGTTACAATGAGCAGTTCTTC. It codes for CASSRETTSGSYNEQFF. Combining the CDR3 with reference TRBV5-1 and TRBJ2-1 gives the whole variable domain KAGVTQTPRYLIKTRGQQVTLSCSPISGHRSVSWYQQTPGQGLQFLFEYFSETQRNKGNFPGRFSGRQFSNSRSEMNVSTLELGDSALYLCASSRETTSGSYNEQFFGPGTRLTVL.

V usage is TRBV27 and J usage is TRBJ2-1; 12 positions match TRBD2. From germline, CDR1 is MNHEY and CDR2 SMNVEV (reference sequence). This CDR3 is built from 17 residues. Losses at the gene ends were 4 bases for V and 7 bases for J; bases not matched to a gene: 11. This chain's CDR3 is CASSSPSTSGGLNEQFF. CDR3 in DNA: TGTGCCAGCAGTTCGCCCTCGACTAGCGGGGGCCTTAATGAGCAGTTCTTC.

The rearrangement links TRBV11-3 to TRBJ2-1; 9 nucleotides agree with TRBD2. This CDR3 comprises 13 residues. Trimming cost V 1 base and J 13 bases; bases outside gene matches: 5. Germline V lookup: CDR1 SGHNT, CDR2 YENEEA. This CDR3 reads CASSLVRGGVQFF. Written as DNA, the CDR3 is TGTGCCAGCAGCTTAGTGCGGGGGGGCGTCCAGTTCTTC. Based on the CDR3 plus reference TRBV11-3 and TRBJ2-1, the full variable domain is EAGVVQSPRYKIIEKKQPVAFWCNPISGHNTLYWYLQNLGQGPELLIRYENEEAVDDSQLPKDRFSAERLKGVDSTLKIQPAELGDSAVYLCASSLVRGGVQFFGPGTRLTVL.